This TCR beta chain was observed in a study of cytomegalovirus exposure and HLA in healthy donors (dated by TCRdb to the late 2010s). At the level of the whole study: According to an earlier analysis of 587 of the donors, some 180 million T cells yielded roughly 110 million unique TCR beta sequences and more than 250 Gb of sequence data. The study profiled the T cell repertoires of around 700 subjects by immunosequencing and related them to cytomegalovirus serostatus. An early release covering roughly 600 HLA-typed donors comprised approximately 300 gigabases of sequencing data and around 85 million unique TCR sequences. A later genetic analysis took genome-wide SNP genotypes for about 60% of the roughly 670 donors and used that subset as a discovery cohort. The study combined high-throughput TCR immunosequencing, statistical association of individual TCRs with disease status, and machine learning to predict cytomegalovirus infection status. Because of strong linkage in the cohort, roughly five DR-DQ haplotypes were treated as single units for association and clustering. Class I and class II HLA loci were covered by the typing at four-digit resolution. The later analysis used no new phenotypic data to find candidate immune exposures, relying instead on TCR beta sequences and their occurrence across donors. In addition to the first cohort of 666 subjects, a separate validation cohort of 120 different subjects was used. A later analysis re-analyzed previously published TCR beta repertoires from 660 or so donors and added high-resolution HLA genotyping to study TCR occurrence patterns. An earlier analysis of about 620 of the donors applied high-throughput TCR beta sequencing to assess whether each TCR beta V gene segment acted as functional or pseudogenic. Typing coverage differed by locus: A, B, C, DRB1 and DQB1 were typed in about 620-630 donors, DQA1 in 500 to 550, DPA1 in around 610, and DPB1 in 450 to 480. Of the roughly 400 genotyped donors, approximately 80% fell in the genetic ancestry cluster associated with self-reported Caucasian donors. Every repertoire in the discovery cohort had been generated on one and the same sequencing platform. Donor age, sex, ethnicity and CMV serostatus were compiled together with the repertoire data. Across approximately 400 genotyped donors of the cohort, an average of roughly 230,000 unique TCR beta nucleotide sequences per donor were sequenced, and 15% to 20% of those sequences were non-productive. The study aimed to test whether cataloging public T cell receptors could reveal signatures of past pathogen exposure.

The germline V gene (reference sequence) specifies SEHNR as CDR1 and FQNEAQ as CDR2. The CDR3 goes from the cysteine to the phenylalanine over 15 residues. Just CDR3 DNA is preserved here, 45 bases in frame from base 1. V is cut back by 6 bases and J by 5 bases, with 7 bases in the junction unmatched. The library was built by means of the immunoSEQ multiplex PCR assay. The multiplex PCR relied on a mix of 60 forward primers for TCR Vbeta segments and 13 reverse primers for TCR Jbeta segments. A multiplex PCR assay on genomic DNA amplified the CDR3 region of rearranged TCR beta genes. The Illumina HiSeq System was used to sequence the amplified TCR beta libraries as 87-base-pair reads. In the authors' own workflow: A later analysis counted approximately 84 million unique TCR beta chains across the 650 to 800 repertoires, and 9.5 million to 11 million of these chains were shared by at least two donors. To remove PCR and sequencing errors, raw reads were error-corrected and collapsed into unique sequences using a nearest-neighbor algorithm that merged closely related sequences. To assign V, D and J gene segments, CDR3 sequences were aligned to IMGT reference sequences. For a sequence to be retained, a match of at least six nucleotides to both a V gene segment and a J gene segment was required. Rearrangements were called productive when the CDR3 lacked stop codons and stayed in frame with V and J; all others were non-productive. CDR3 was defined by IMGT convention, running from the second conserved V-encoded cysteine to the conserved J-encoded phenylalanine. Sequences without an unambiguous match to a single V gene segment were excluded from the earlier analysis of approximately 560 of the donors. In an earlier analysis of 587 of the donors, a V segment was called functional when productive rearrangements were above 56.7%, and segregating when the standard deviation between donors exceeded 5%. A statistical classification framework was built for diagnosing cytomegalovirus status from the catalog of TCR beta chain sequences. A later analysis assigned V and J genes by comparing TCR nucleotide sequences with IMGT/GENE-DB human TR gene sequences. Using the TCRdist pipeline, a later analysis assigned CDR3 sequences along with most-parsimonious VDJ recombination scenarios. In a later analysis, each TCR beta chain was defined by its CDR3 amino acid sequence together with its V-gene family, and reads lacking a unique V-gene family were excluded. In a later analysis, 550 to 650 highly shared, low-generation-probability nucleotide sequences were removed to address suspected cross-contamination and a sequencing artifact. In a later analysis, a clonal expansion index for each public chain was calculated from normalized within-repertoire ranks of inferred template counts. In a later analysis, generation probabilities were computed using a VDJ recombination model fitted to out-of-frame rearrangements, and the results were checked against IGoR. In a later analysis, hypergeometric tests were used to score TCR-TCR, TCR-HLA and TCR-CMV co-occurrence, with a repertoire-size bias correction applied to TCR pairs. A later analysis estimated false discovery rates by permuting HLA or CMV assignments 20 times. A later analysis grouped co-occurring TCRs with DBSCAN, adding TCRdist sequence similarity when clustering within HLA-allele-positive subsets. Repertoires with fewer than 30,000 or more than 120,000 public chains were left out of co-occurrence clustering, as were about 5 repertoires with anomalous nucleotide sharing. As stored in TCRdb, this immuneACCESS dataset retains in-frame rearrangements with V and J assigned. A fraction of the clones does not appear; measured against another copy, unresolved V genes explain less than half of the discrepancy, and the remainder lacks a known reason. That table furnishes V, J and clone size, whereas the DNA furnished D and trimming. This sample has 80,000 to 95,000 clones in its table, and about 69% of those were observed once. Approximately 15% of the sample is held by the ten biggest clonotypes.

On this clone: Its specific antigen is unknown. Base quality data are lacking; no much larger clone is found one base away.

The cohort was made up of around 720 healthy bone marrow donors. At the time of sampling, every cohort member was nominally healthy, though immune exposures that went unrecorded were likely present. The donor tested CMV seropositive, placing the donor among the approximately 310 seropositive members of the cohort. Every donor gave a peripheral blood sample, and the peripheral blood mononuclear cells from that sample were used for TCR beta sequencing. The Qiagen DNeasy Blood Extraction Kit was used to extract genomic DNA from the blood cell samples. The paper as a whole reports these results and caveats: The authors suggested that the approach could potentially be generalized to other disease states and immunological phenotypes. In a later analysis, TCR association rates were found to vary across HLA loci, with the most associated TCRs seen for DRB1 alleles and the fewest for HLA-C alleles. A later analysis associated about 17,000 TCR beta sequences with specific HLA alleles at a false discovery rate of 0.05. A later genetic analysis reported fewer N-insertions in productive TCRs among donors in an Asian-associated ancestry cluster than the approximately 670-donor mean. Because HLA typing was missing for some donors at each locus, association tests included only the typed subset. Roughly uniform sequencing depth across donors was assumed in presence/absence analyses, although this assumption may not hold. The study gave a list of roughly 150 TCR beta chains associated with cytomegalovirus. In vitro tests confirmed that a few of the cytomegalovirus-associated TCR beta chains recognize cytomegalovirus antigens. Because the 87-base-pair reads could not distinguish some IMGT-functional V segments, including TRBV6-2 and TRBV6-3, those segments were excluded. A further reported finding was that TCR beta sequences accurately predicted the HLA-A and HLA-B alleles for most subjects in the first cohort. The classifier was reported to diagnose cytomegalovirus status with high specificity and sensitivity in both the original and validation cohorts. Linkage disequilibrium might explain the correlated functional status among segregating V segments, but an unknown experimental factor could not be ruled out. A cluster of highly shared sequence variants was judged likely to be a technical artifact of the sequencing pipeline. In an earlier analysis of several hundred of the donors, most TCR beta V segments were observed in productive rearrangements about 87% or about 30% of the time, broadly matching IMGT annotations. In a later genetic analysis, a missense DCLRE1C variant was associated with V-gene and J-gene trimming of TCR beta chains, and the association was replicated in an independent cohort. A later analysis found that HLA-associated TCR beta chains were more clonally expanded and had lower generation probabilities than equally common non-associated chains. Immune exposure information for the cohort was limited to CMV serostatus. In this cohort, only TCR beta chains were sequenced, and detectable features were limited by the absence of alpha or paired-chain data. A later analysis reported that several top co-occurrence clusters appeared linked to parvovirus B19, influenza, CMV and Epstein-Barr virus. When HLA alleles, especially DR and DQ, strongly co-occurred, attributing TCR associations to individual alleles was difficult. Seventeen rarely observed V segments, including chromosome 9 orphons, were excluded from the earlier analysis of several hundred of the donors because counts were too low. According to a later analysis, most CMV-associated TCR beta chains appeared to be HLA-restricted, and the HLA associations seemed to be driven largely by CMV exposure. Most TCR sequences were seen in very few donors, while some public TCRs were found in many individuals.

In this chain, TRBV7-9 is recombined with TRBJ2-3; a stretch of 11 junction bases matches TRBD2. The source of this sequence is a woman aged 18 to 35 in good health and CMV-seropositive. Sequences were obtained from PBMCs. The CDR3 has the sequence CASSPTSGGGDTQYF. The DNA sequence is given as TGTGCCAGCAGTCCAACTAGCGGGGGTGGAGATACGCAGTATTTT.